Many counts were recorded for the clone carrying this T cell receptor beta chain. This sample is drawn from a study of regulatory T cells in long-lasting Graves disease. Time point defined: newly diagnosed GD, antithyroid drugs for less than 3 months. RNA extracted from PBMCs served as the sequencing template. V lost 1 base and J 5 bases, leaving 8 bases between the germline ends. This CDR3 has 13 residues. Per the germline V gene, CDR1 is SGHAT and CDR2 is FQNNGV. The TCR beta library used iRepertoire HTBI primers with Arm-PCR amplification of CDR3. TCRdb re-analysed the multiplex PCR reads in MiXCR, keeping a single row per CDR3 protein. The table lists over 200,000 distinct CDR3 sequences, around 19% of them singletons. These data are also associated with another study on T cells in Graves' hyperthyroidism and ophthalmopathy.

This receptor was identified in a woman in her 30s with Graves disease. The sequencing used peripheral blood mononuclear cells (PBMCs), collected at new diagnosis, from a patient treated with antithyroid drugs. The J gene is TRBJ1-1, the V gene TRBV11-2; D call uncertain. The CDR3 reads CASSLGPRTEAFF. The CDR3 region has the DNA TGTGCCAGCAGCTTAGGCCCACGTACTGAAGCTTTCTTT.